Listed below are T cell receptor beta chains from one sample, sequenced in a study of technical replicates of blood from several donors. Libraries were prepared by immunoSEQ multiplex PCR; TCRdb keeps only in-frame clonotypes and omits some of them. The repertoire holds tens of thousands of clones, with roughly 92% as singletons. Sequencing was done on a sample of PBMCs. Receptors originate from a human donor in good health. Some clones in this sample may be carry-over from other donors' samples. The CDR3 runs from the conserved cysteine through the conserved F or W. D genes are given only for firm matches. Clone size is stated in some rows and not others, as once, few, many or a class when expanded.

v_call: TRBV5-6
d_call: TRBD2
j_call: TRBJ2-7
clone_size: NA
cdr3_nt: TGTGCCAGCAGCTCACTGACTAGCGGGGGGGCCCTCTACGAGCAGTACTTC
cdr3_aa: CASSSLTSGGALYEQYF

v_call: TRBV7-2
d_call: TRBD1
j_call: TRBJ1-2
clone_size: NA
cdr3_nt: TGTGCCAGCAGCCCCGGACAGGGAAAGTATGGCTACACCTTC
cdr3_aa: CASSPGQGKYGYTF

v_call: TRBV29-1
d_call: NA
j_call: TRBJ2-3
clone_size: NA
cdr3_nt: TGCAGCGTCCTAATGGGCCTTAGCACAGATACGCAGTATTTT
cdr3_aa: CSVLMGLSTDTQYF

v_call: TRBV4-3
d_call: TRBD1
j_call: TRBJ1-2
clone_size: NA
cdr3_nt: TGCGCCAGCAGCCAATACCGGGACAGGGGCTATGGCTACACCTTC
cdr3_aa: CASSQYRDRGYGYTF

v_call: TRBV6-4
d_call: NA
j_call: TRBJ2-2
clone_size: NA
cdr3_nt: TGTGCCAGCACCCCAACGGACGGGGTAACCGGGGAGCTGTTTTTT
cdr3_aa: CASTPTDGVTGELFF

v_call: TRBV7-2
d_call: TRBD2
j_call: TRBJ2-3
clone_size: NA
cdr3_nt: TGTGCCAACGCGGTTGGTAGCGGGACCACAGGATACGATACGCAGTATTTT
cdr3_aa: CANAVGSGTTGYDTQYF

v_call: TRBV27
d_call: TRBD1
j_call: TRBJ1-2
clone_size: NA
cdr3_nt: TGTGCCAGCAGTCCCACAGGGGCTGATAATTGGCGCCACACCTTC
cdr3_aa: CASSPTGADNWRHTF

v_call: TRBV18
d_call: NA
j_call: TRBJ1-2
clone_size: NA
cdr3_nt: TGTGCCAGCTCACCACGCGGGGATGCTAACTATGGCTACACCTTC
cdr3_aa: CASSPRGDANYGYTF

v_call: TRBV2
d_call: NA
j_call: TRBJ2-1
clone_size: NA
cdr3_nt: TGTGCCAGCAGTGATCTAGCGCAGTTCTTC
cdr3_aa: CASSDLAQFF

v_call: TRBV4-2
d_call: NA
j_call: TRBJ2-5
clone_size: NA
cdr3_nt: TGTGCCAGCAGCCAAGATTGGGTTGGAGGGACCCAAGAGACCCAGTACTTC
cdr3_aa: CASSQDWVGGTQETQYF

v_call: TRBV5-6
d_call: NA
j_call: TRBJ1-2
clone_size: few
cdr3_nt: TGTGCCAGCAGCTTGGTAGAAGGGGCCCGCTCCTATGGCTACACCTTC
cdr3_aa: CASSLVEGARSYGYTF

v_call: TRBV6-5
d_call: NA
j_call: TRBJ2-7
clone_size: NA
cdr3_nt: TGTGCCAGCAGTTACTCCCCCGTTCGAGGAGGGGAGCAGTACTTC
cdr3_aa: CASSYSPVRGGEQYF

v_call: TRBV4-3
d_call: TRBD2
j_call: TRBJ2-3
clone_size: NA
cdr3_nt: TGCGCCAGCAGCCAAGGTAGTAGCGGGAGAGCAGATACGCAGTATTTT
cdr3_aa: CASSQGSSGRADTQYF

v_call: TRBV15
d_call: NA
j_call: TRBJ2-2
clone_size: NA
cdr3_nt: TGTGCCACCAGCAGAGTATTGACCGGGGAGCTGTTTTTT
cdr3_aa: CATSRVLTGELFF

v_call: TRBV4-2
d_call: TRBD1
j_call: TRBJ2-6
clone_size: NA
cdr3_nt: TGTGCCAGCAGCCAAGGCGGACAGGGGGCTTCTGGGGCCAACGTCCTGACTTTC
cdr3_aa: CASSQGGQGASGANVLTF

v_call: TRBV27
d_call: TRBD1
j_call: TRBJ1-1
clone_size: NA
cdr3_nt: TGTGCCAGCAGTTTAGGTGCAGGGGGCTGGGCTGAAGCTTTCTTT
cdr3_aa: CASSLGAGGWAEAFF

v_call: TRBV7-2
d_call: NA
j_call: TRBJ2-7
clone_size: NA
cdr3_nt: TGTGCCAGCAGCCACCGGTTCTCCTACGAGCAGTACTTC
cdr3_aa: CASSHRFSYEQYF

v_call: TRBV5-8
d_call: NA
j_call: TRBJ1-5
clone_size: once
cdr3_nt: TGTGCCAGCAGCTTCTCACGGGTACAGGGTCGTTATCAGCCCCAGCATTTT
cdr3_aa: CASSFSRVQGRYQPQHF

v_call: TRBV7-9
d_call: NA
j_call: TRBJ1-2
clone_size: few
cdr3_nt: TGTGCCAGCAGCGGGATCGGCCTTTTGGCGGGGGCCATCTATGGCTACACCTTC
cdr3_aa: CASSGIGLLAGAIYGYTF

v_call: TRBV18
d_call: NA
j_call: TRBJ1-2
clone_size: NA
cdr3_nt: TGTGCCAGCTCACGGGCAATGGGACAAGCGCTTAACTATGGCTACACCTTC
cdr3_aa: CASSRAMGQALNYGYTF

v_call: TRBV5-1
d_call: NA
j_call: TRBJ2-5
clone_size: NA
cdr3_nt: TGCGCCAGCAGCTTGGTTCCGGGTCAAGAGACCCAGTACTTC
cdr3_aa: CASSLVPGQETQYF

v_call: TRBV7-2
d_call: TRBD2
j_call: TRBJ2-7
clone_size: few
cdr3_nt: TGTGCCAGCAGCTCCCTTGCGGGGGTATCCGAGCAGTACTTC
cdr3_aa: CASSSLAGVSEQYF

v_call: TRBV9
d_call: NA
j_call: TRBJ1-1
clone_size: NA
cdr3_nt: TGTGCCAGCAGCGTAGGAGTCCACACTGAAGCTTTCTTT
cdr3_aa: CASSVGVHTEAFF

v_call: TRBV4-1
d_call: NA
j_call: TRBJ1-4
clone_size: NA
cdr3_nt: TGCGCCAGCAGCCAAACCATCACAGGGACTAATGAAAAACTGTTTTTT
cdr3_aa: CASSQTITGTNEKLFF

v_call: TRBV5-1
d_call: NA
j_call: TRBJ1-1
clone_size: NA
cdr3_nt: TGCGCCAGCAGCTTGGGTGGCAGCTTGGGGGGCACTGAAGCTTTCTTT
cdr3_aa: CASSLGGSLGGTEAFF

v_call: TRBV7-2
d_call: NA
j_call: TRBJ1-1
clone_size: NA
cdr3_nt: TGTGCCAGCAGCCATTTGAACACTGAAGCTTTCTTT
cdr3_aa: CASSHLNTEAFF

v_call: TRBV2
d_call: NA
j_call: TRBJ2-2
clone_size: NA
cdr3_nt: TGTGCCAGCAGGGAGAGCTACACCGGGGAGCTGTTTTTT
cdr3_aa: CASRESYTGELFF

v_call: TRBV19
d_call: TRBD1
j_call: TRBJ1-6
clone_size: NA
cdr3_nt: TGTGCCAGTAGCAATCCGACAGGGGGCAGTTCACCCCTCCACTTT
cdr3_aa: CASSNPTGGSSPLHF

v_call: TRBV5-1
d_call: NA
j_call: TRBJ1-1
clone_size: large
cdr3_nt: TGCGCCAGCAGCCTGGGGGGCGGTTACACTGAAGCTTTCTTT
cdr3_aa: CASSLGGGYTEAFF

v_call: TRBV2
d_call: TRBD1
j_call: TRBJ2-1
clone_size: NA
cdr3_nt: TGTGCCACCGTGCGACAGGGGGGATACAATGAGCAGTTCTTC
cdr3_aa: CATVRQGGYNEQFF

v_call: TRBV7-6
d_call: TRBD1
j_call: TRBJ1-1
clone_size: once
cdr3_nt: TGTGCCAGCAGCTCCTATTGGACAGGGGTAACTGAAGCTTTCTTT
cdr3_aa: CASSSYWTGVTEAFF

v_call: TRBV19
d_call: TRBD2
j_call: TRBJ2-7
clone_size: NA
cdr3_nt: TGTGGCAAAAAGACTAGCGGTCCCTACGAGCAGTACTTC
cdr3_aa: CGKKTSGPYEQYF

v_call: TRBV4-2
d_call: NA
j_call: TRBJ2-2
clone_size: NA
cdr3_nt: TGTGCCAGCAGCCAAGACTCACGGGAGGGGGAGCTGTTTTTT
cdr3_aa: CASSQDSREGELFF

v_call: TRBV4-1
d_call: TRBD2
j_call: TRBJ2-5
clone_size: NA
cdr3_nt: TGCGCCAGCAGCCAAGATCGGAACGGGGGGGCGGGTGAGACCCAGTACTTC
cdr3_aa: CASSQDRNGGAGETQYF

v_call: TRBV4-1
d_call: TRBD2
j_call: TRBJ2-1
clone_size: NA
cdr3_nt: TGCGCCAGCAGCCAGGGGACTAGCGGGGGCTACAATGAGCAGTTCTTC
cdr3_aa: CASSQGTSGGYNEQFF

v_call: TRBV4-1
d_call: TRBD2
j_call: TRBJ2-7
clone_size: NA
cdr3_nt: TGCGCCAGCAGCCAAGGGATCGTATGGCGGGGGAACTACGAGCAGTACTTC
cdr3_aa: CASSQGIVWRGNYEQYF

v_call: TRBV29-1
d_call: NA
j_call: TRBJ2-5
clone_size: NA
cdr3_nt: TGCAGCGTCGTCATTATAAGAGGTTCACAAGAGACCCAGTACTTC
cdr3_aa: CSVVIIRGSQETQYF

v_call: TRBV4-3
d_call: NA
j_call: TRBJ2-5
clone_size: NA
cdr3_nt: TGCGCCAGCAGCCAAGATAGGGGGGGACAAGAGACCCAGTACTTC
cdr3_aa: CASSQDRGGQETQYF

v_call: TRBV7-2
d_call: NA
j_call: TRBJ1-1
clone_size: NA
cdr3_nt: TGTGCCAGCAGGTCTCAGGGTCGGAACACTGAAGCTTTCTTT
cdr3_aa: CASRSQGRNTEAFF

v_call: TRBV21-1
d_call: NA
j_call: TRBJ2-4
clone_size: NA
cdr3_nt: TGTGCCAGCAGCAATTATTATGGGAGTGTGGTTAACAAAAACATTCAGTACTTC
cdr3_aa: CASSNYYGSVVNKNIQYF